This passage covers 14 T cell receptor beta chains from one sample sequenced in a study of blood T cell repertoires in COVID-19. Profiling relied on immunoSEQ multiplex PCR, and the TCRdb table lists in-frame clones only, not all of them. The profile covers roughly 130,000 clones, with 70% to 85% appearing a single time and approximately 16% taken by the ten largest. What was sequenced was peripheral blood. The source of these receptors is a woman aged 50 to 60 with acute or convalescent COVID-19.

This rearrangement joins TRBV7-9 to TRBJ2-3; 7 bases line up with TRBD2. This CDR3 contains 15 residues. Germline V gene data show CDR1 as SEHNR and CDR2 as FQNEAQ (reference sequence). V gave up 3 bases and J gave up 0 bases; unmatched junction bases: 3. CDR3 nucleotide sequence: TGTGCCAGCAGCTTCTTGGGGGGGAGCACAGATACGCAGTATTTT. Translation gives CASSFLGGSTDTQYF.

This clone was seen only once. The chain joins TRBV19 to TRBJ1-4; 8 bases are a match to TRBD1. The CDR3 consists of 14 residues. Per the germline V gene, CDR1 is LNHDA and CDR2 is SQIVND (reference sequence). With 8 bases clipped from V and 4 bases from J, the junction kept 6 bases outside the gene matches. In DNA form, the CDR3 reads TGTGCCAGTGGACAGGGTCGGGGTAATGAAAAACTGTTTTTT. Amino acid sequence: CASGQGRGNEKLFF.

V usage is TRBV7-9 and J usage is TRBJ1-4, with D possibly matching TRBD1 (6 bases). Looked up from germline, CDR1 is SEHNR and CDR2 is FQNEAQ (reference sequence). The V gene lost 2 bases and the J gene lost 8 bases, with 21 bases spanning the gap. The CDR3 covers 17 residues. The CDR3 protein is CASSLLGGTAMGEKLFF. The CDR3 DNA sequence: TGTGCCAGCAGCTTATTAGGGGGTACGGCTATGGGAGAAAAACTGTTTTTT.

V usage is TRBV6-5 and J usage is TRBJ1-2; 8 nucleotides align to TRBD1. V dropped 8 bases and J dropped 14; count of bases not matched to a gene: 13. Germline V gene sequence: CDR1 MNHEY, CDR2 SVGAGI. The CDR3 loop spans 12 amino acids. The CDR3 reads CASGTGASVGTF. The DNA of the CDR3 is TGTGCCAGCGGGACAGGCGCTTCAGTGGGGACCTTC.

This rearrangement joins TRBV6-2 or TRBV6-3 to TRBJ1-6; tentatively, D is TRBD1 (5 bases). CDR3 size: 17 residues. Trimming shortened V by 6 bases and J by 5 bases, and 20 bases separated the two germline ends. Germline assignment: CDR1 MNHEY and CDR2 SVGEGT. CDR3 DNA sequence: TGTGCCAGCAGCCACTCCTCGGTAGGGGCGAATAATTCACCCCTCCACTTT. This gives the protein CASSHSSVGANNSPLHF.

The chain joins TRBV18 to TRBJ1-2, with 11 bases identical to TRBD1. There are 14 residues in the CDR3. The germline gives CDR1 KGHSH, CDR2 LQKENI. J gave up 8 bases and V 3 bases, and 5 bases lay outside the gene matches. The CDR3 region is CASSPGQGDWGYTF. DNA of the CDR3: TGTGCCAGCTCACCGGGACAGGGGGATTGGGGCTACACCTTC.

The chain links TRBV9 to TRBJ1-1; D is unclear. This CDR3 has 13 amino acids. V lost 4 bases and J 3 bases, leaving 10 bases between the germline ends. Germline values: CDR1 SGDLS, CDR2 YYNGEE. The CDR3, as DNA: TGTGCCAGCAGCTCCCAGGAGGACACTGAAGCTTTCTTT. It encodes CASSSQEDTEAFF.

J is TRBJ1-1 and V is TRBV9, with 8 bases that match TRBD1. CDR3 size: 14 residues. Germline assignment: CDR1 SGDLS and CDR2 YYNGEE. J lost 4 bases, V lost 3 bases, and 5 bases had no gene match. The CDR3 DNA reads as TGTGCCAGCAGCGGACAGGGGAAGGGCACTGAAGCTTTCTTT. Translation gives CASSGQGKGTEAFF.

The J gene is TRBJ1-2, the V gene TRBV19, with 10 nucleotides matching TRBD1. After removal of 2 bases from V and 7 bases from J, the junction contained 10 bases not matched to a gene. The CDR3 consists of 16 residues. CDR1 is LNHDA, CDR2 SQIVND, per germline (reference sequence). This CDR3 is CASSIQRGTGVSGYTF. CDR3 in DNA: TGTGCCAGTAGTATACAGCGAGGGACAGGGGTTTCTGGCTACACCTTC.

The chain uses TRBV10-3 and TRBJ1-1, with D possibly matching TRBD1 (5 bases). CDR3 size: 13 residues. Germline V gene lookup returns CDR1 ENHRY and CDR2 SYGVKD. The V end was cut by 8 bases, the J end by 0 bases, with 10 bases between. CDR3 in amino acids: CAIGAGMNTEAFF. DNA for the CDR3: TGTGCCATCGGTGCAGGGATGAACACTGAAGCTTTCTTT.

The chain links TRBV19 to TRBJ1-1, with D unclear. Trimming took 5 bases from V and 7 from J, leaving 11 bases between them. CDR1 and CDR2 (germline): LNHDA, SQIVND (reference sequence). The CDR3 is 12 amino acids. The DNA of the CDR3 is TGTGCCAGTAGTGAGTCCGGGAGTGAAGCTTTCTTT. Translated: CASSESGSEAFF.

This clone was found once. V usage is TRBV5-1 and J usage is TRBJ2-3; D is undetermined. Germline V gives CDR1 SGHRS, CDR2 YFSETQ. This CDR3 is 13 amino acids long. With 4 bases removed from V and 0 bases from J, the gap between germline ends came to 6 bases. CDR3 protein: CASSRESTDTQYF. CDR3 coding DNA: TGCGCCAGCAGCCGAGAAAGCACAGATACGCAGTATTTT. The entire variable domain, with the rest obtained from reference TRBV5-1 and TRBJ2-3, is as follows: KAGVTQTPRYLIKTRGQQVTLSCSPISGHRSVSWYQQTPGQGLQFLFEYFSETQRNKGNFPGRFSGRQFSNSRSEMNVSTLELGDSALYLCASSRESTDTQYFGPGTRLTVL.

In regard to this clone: Other nucleotide sequences in the sample specify the same CDR3. The chain recombines TRBV12-3 or TRBV12-4 with TRBJ1-6; 8 bases line up with TRBD1. This CDR3 comprises 13 residues. Losses at the gene ends were 6 bases for V and 7 bases for J; bases not matched to a gene: 2. The CDR3 region has the DNA TGTGCCAGCAGAGGGACAGGAAATTCACCCCTCCACTTT. Translation gives CASRGTGNSPLHF.

V is TRBV29-1 and J is TRBJ1-1; TRBD1 is a possible D gene (6 bases). Trimming took 1 base from V and 1 from J, leaving 7 bases between them. CDR1 is SQVTM, CDR2 ANQGSEA, per germline. CDR3 size: 13 residues. CDR3 in DNA: TGCAGCGTTGAAGGGGACACGAACACTGAAGCTTTCTTT. This gives the protein CSVEGDTNTEAFF.